These 13 T cell receptor beta chains originate from one sample sequenced in a study of blood T cell repertoires in COVID-19. The data were produced by immunoSEQ multiplex PCR, yet TCRdb's version contains in-frame clones alone and is incomplete. The sample holds more than 60,000 clones, roughly 90% seen once. The specimen was peripheral blood. These receptor sequences come from a man in his forties or fifties with acute or convalescent COVID-19.

The chain has TRBV10-2 and TRBJ2-7; the match to TRBD2 covers 8 bases. The CDR3 sequence is 16 residues long. The V gene end was trimmed by 10 bases and the J gene end by 2 bases; junction bases not matched to a gene: 16. Germline CDR1 is WSHSY and CDR2 is SAAADI. As DNA, the CDR3 is TGCGCCACCTGGGGGGGGGCCGGGACTAGACCCTACGAGCAGTACTTC. Translating gives CATWGGAGTRPYEQYF.

This chain joins TRBV11-2 and TRBJ1-4; 7 bases match TRBD1. Germline trimming cut 1 base from V and 4 bases from J; bases unmatched to any gene: 6. The CDR3 runs to 16 residues. Germline CDR1 and CDR2: SGHAT and FQNNGV. CDR3 DNA: TGTGCCAGCAGCTTAGGGGCGGACAGGAGTAATGAAAAACTGTTTTTT. Its translation: CASSLGADRSNEKLFF.

V and J are TRBV7-2 and TRBJ2-3; 12 bases map to TRBD2. The V and J ends lost 8 bases and 2 bases, in that order; junction bases with no gene match: 5. The CDR3 consists of 15 residues. Germline-derived CDR1 and CDR2 are SGHTA and FQGNSA. The CDR3 nucleotides read TGTGCCAGCGGGCTAGCGGGAGGGGCCACAGATACGCAGTATTTT. Amino acid sequence: CASGLAGGATDTQYF.

The rearrangement uses TRBV29-1 and TRBJ2-7, with 9 bases identical to TRBD2. This CDR3 has 13 residues. Germline V CDR1 and CDR2: SQVTM, ANQGSEA. J was trimmed by 5 bases and V by 4 bases; bases with no gene match: 6. In nucleotides, the CDR3 is TGCAGCGTTGTCCCTAGCGGGAAACACGAGCAGTACTTC. It codes for CSVVPSGKHEQYF.

The chain combines TRBV6-1 with TRBJ2-3; 8 bases fit TRBD1. Trimming took 3 bases from V and 3 from J; bases not matched to a gene: 11. Per the germline V gene, CDR1 is MNHNS and CDR2 is SASEGT. CDR3 length: 17 residues. The CDR3 DNA reads TGTGCCAGCAGTGAGGTTTGGACAGGGTTAGCGACAGATACGCAGTATTTT. As protein: CASSEVWTGLATDTQYF.

This chain connects TRBV6-5 to TRBJ1-6; D is unresolved. V gave up 4 bases and J gave up 13 bases, with 11 bases separating them. This CDR3 comprises 12 residues. Germline CDR1 MNHEY, CDR2 SVGAGI. The CDR3 DNA is TGTGCCAGCAGTTCAAAACTTTCCCCCCTCCACTTT. Translated: CASSSKLSPLHF.

CDR3 residues: CASSSTGGYEQYF. In nucleotides, the CDR3 is TGTGCCAGCAGTTCGACAGGGGGCTACGAGCAGTACTTC. V gene TRBV27 combines with J gene TRBJ2-7; the match to TRBD1 covers 9 bases. The germline gives CDR1 MNHEY, CDR2 SMNVEV (reference sequence). Losses at the gene ends were 4 bases for V and 3 bases for J; bases not matched to a gene: 1. This CDR3 has 13 residues.

The chain employs TRBV7-2 and TRBJ2-7; TRBD1 agrees at 11 bases. This CDR3 contains 15 residues. In germline, CDR1 is SGHTA, CDR2 FQGNSA. Trimming took 2 bases from V and 6 from J; bases not matched to a gene: 6. CDR3 sequence: CASSLIGTGGAEQYF. The CDR3 bases are TGTGCCAGCAGCTTAATCGGGACAGGGGGAGCCGAGCAGTACTTC.

The rearrangement links TRBV10-3 to TRBJ1-2, with D maybe TRBD1 (6 bases). With 8 bases removed from V and 6 bases from J, the gap between germline ends came to 16 bases. Germline CDR1 ENHRY, CDR2 SYGVKD. The CDR3 contains 13 residues. In DNA form, the CDR3 reads TGTGCCATCTCCATCACAGGGCCCGATGGCTACACCTTC. Translation gives CAISITGPDGYTF.

The chain has TRBV6-5 and TRBJ1-4, with 8 bases matching TRBD1. V was pared by 2 bases and J by 8 bases, with 7 bases of the junction left unmatched. Germline CDR1 reads MNHEY; CDR2 reads SVGAGI. The CDR3 loop spans 15 amino acids. The DNA for the CDR3 is TGTGCCAGCAGTTACGGTGGACAGGGAAGCGAAAAACTGTTTTTT. Residues: CASSYGGQGSEKLFF.

This rearrangement joins TRBV5-4 to TRBJ1-2; the match to TRBD1 covers 8 bases. The CDR3 covers 13 residues. The J segment lost 8 bases and the V segment lost 4 bases, leaving 7 bases of the junction unmatched. Germline CDR1 and CDR2: SGHNT and YYREEE (reference sequence). The CDR3, as DNA: TGTGCCAGCAGCGATGTTACAGGGGGAGGCTACACCTTC. It yields the protein CASSDVTGGGYTF.

The chain recombines TRBV7-8 with TRBJ1-4; 8 bases are shared with TRBD1. This CDR3 is 14 amino acids long. Germline values: CDR1 SGHVS, CDR2 FQNEAQ. V was pared by 5 bases and J by 11 bases, with 10 bases of the junction left unmatched. The CDR3 loop reads CASSARQGWNKLFF. The CDR3 bases are TGTGCCAGCAGCGCCCGACAGGGGTGGAACAAACTGTTTTTT.

The V gene is TRBV27, the J gene TRBJ2-7; 11 nucleotides agree with TRBD2. CDR1 is MNHEY and CDR2 is SMNVEV in the germline V gene (reference sequence). CDR3 length: 17 residues. J gave up 3 bases and V 2 bases, and 9 bases lay outside the gene matches. The CDR3 bases are TGTGCCAGCAGTTTAAAGCCTCCCGGGACTAGCGGCTACGAGCAGTACTTC. It codes for CASSLKPPGTSGYEQYF.